The 12 T cell receptor beta chains reported below all come from one sample, sequenced in a study of cytomegalovirus exposure and HLA in healthy donors. The PCR employed 60 Vbeta primers together with 13 Jbeta primers. Here immunoSEQ multiplex PCR was the method, and the copy in TCRdb shows in-frame clones only, minus some. The sample yields about 120,000 clones, approximately 80% seen once. The sequencing sample was made of PBMCs. Source of these receptors: a woman aged 25 to 39 in good health and CMV-seronegative.

The genes are TRBV5-4 and TRBJ1-1, with no clear D. This CDR3 has 13 amino acids. Germline CDR1 is SGHNT and CDR2 is YYREEE (reference sequence). The V end lost 1 base, the J end lost 1 base, and 5 bases lay between the germline ends. This CDR3 is CASSLSWNTEAFF. In DNA form, the CDR3 reads TGTGCCAGCAGCTTGTCCTGGAACACTGAAGCTTTCTTT.

The gene calls are TRBV28 and TRBJ2-7, with 11 bases that match TRBD1. Germline V gives CDR1 MDHEN, CDR2 SYDVKM. The length of the CDR3 is 14 residues. Trimming at V came to 6 bases and at J to 5 bases, leaving 6 bases not matched to a gene. As DNA, the CDR3 is TGTGCCAGCAGCTCAGGACAGGGGGCAGACGAGCAGTACTTC. Translating it yields CASSSGQGADEQYF.

V and J are TRBV5-4 and TRBJ1-2; weak D call: TRBD1 (6 bases). CDR1 and CDR2 from the germline V gene are SGHNT and YYREEE (reference sequence). V lost 0 bases and J lost 8, with 11 bases in between. The CDR3 is 13 residues long. In nucleotides, the CDR3 is TGTGCCAGCAGCTTGGTTCAGGGGCAAGGCTACACCTTC. Translation gives CASSLVQGQGYTF.

The gene calls are TRBV25-1 and TRBJ1-4; possible D gene TRBD1, 6 bases. Trimming cost V 6 bases and J 4 bases, with 9 bases left between them. The CDR3 length is 13 residues. Germline V CDR1 and CDR2: MGHDK, SYGVNS. CDR3 residues: CASRGQINEKLFF. CDR3 in DNA: TGTGCCAGCAGAGGACAGATTAATGAAAAACTGTTTTTT.

CDR3 in amino acids: CASSFWGGDNSPLHF. CDR3 nucleotides: TGCGCCAGCAGCTTCTGGGGCGGCGATAATTCACCCCTCCACTTT. The chain couples TRBV5-1 to TRBJ1-6; a possible D gene is TRBD1 (5 bases). With 2 bases removed from V and 5 bases from J, the gap between germline ends came to 11 bases. CDR1 is SGHRS, CDR2 YFSETQ, per germline. This CDR3 has 15 amino acids.

This rearrangement joins TRBV10-2 to TRBJ2-6; 7 bases are a match to TRBD2. J was trimmed by 4 bases and V by 6 bases; bases with no gene match: 18. The CDR3 loop spans 19 amino acids. Per the germline V gene, CDR1 is WSHSY and CDR2 is SAAADI. CDR3 in DNA: TGCGCCAGCAGCGGCCCCCCCGGGGAGGGGCTGAGCGGGGCCAACGTCCTGACTTTC. Its translation: CASSGPPGEGLSGANVLTF.

This sequence joins TRBV5-1 and TRBJ2-5, with D uncertain. The better agreement between TRBJ2-7 and the DNA end casts doubt on the J call. Germline CDR1 and CDR2: SGHRS and YFSETQ. The CDR3 loop spans 13 amino acids. CDR3 sequence: CASSLDSTYEQYF. In DNA, the CDR3 is TGCGCCAGCAGCTTAGACTCAACCTACGAGCAGTACTTC.

The chain combines TRBV10-3 with TRBJ1-1; tentative D call: TRBD1 (5 bases). The CDR3 is 18 residues long. V was cut by 2 bases and J by 3 bases, with 22 bases left in between. CDR1 and CDR2 from the germline V gene are ENHRY and SYGVKD. The CDR3 sequence: CAISEPRGRGPMDTEAFF. In DNA, the CDR3 is TGTGCCATCAGTGAGCCCCGAGGGCGGGGCCCTATGGACACTGAAGCTTTCTTT.

This clone was counted once. The V call is TRBV29-1, the J call TRBJ2-7; 7 bases agree with TRBD2. CDR3 length: 14 residues. Germline V CDR1 and CDR2: SQVTM, ANQGSEA. Trimming took 4 bases from V and 7 from J; bases not matched to a gene: 13. The CDR3 sequence is CSVGQTWGGSEQYF. The CDR3 DNA is TGCAGCGTTGGCCAAACCTGGGGGGGTAGTGAGCAGTACTTC.

V is TRBV5-1 and J is TRBJ2-5, with TRBD2 as a possible D gene (5 bases). The CDR3 runs to 12 residues. Trimming took off 3 bases at V and 5 bases at J, with 8 bases between the two ends. Germline assignment: CDR1 SGHRS and CDR2 YFSETQ. The CDR3 is CASSYGEETQYF. The CDR3 bases are TGCGCCAGCAGCTATGGGGAGGAGACCCAGTACTTC.

The CDR3 spells CASSPRPGKPPGNTIYF. The CDR3 region has the DNA TGTGCCAGCTCACCACGCCCGGGGAAACCTCCTGGAAACACCATATATTTT. V gene TRBV18 combines with J gene TRBJ1-3, with D unresolved. The germline gives CDR1 KGHSH, CDR2 LQKENI. This CDR3 is 17 amino acids long. Trimming shortened V by 1 base and J by 2 bases, and 15 bases separated the two germline ends. Together with reference TRBV18 and TRBJ1-3, the CDR3 gives the full variable domain: NAGVMQNPRHLVRRRGQEARLRCSPMKGHSHVYWYRQLPEEGLKFMVYLQKENIIDESGMPKERFSAEFPKEGPSILRIQQVVRGDSAAYFCASSPRPGKPPGNTIYFGEGSWLTVV.

The V call is TRBV19, the J call TRBJ1-5; 10 positions agree with TRBD1. The V segment lost 10 bases and the J segment 7 bases; nucleotides outside the gene matches: 7. This CDR3 region has 13 residues. The germline CDR1 and CDR2 sequences are LNHDA and SQIVND (reference sequence). CDR3 sequence (DNA): TGTGCCATTGGGACAGGGGTGGAACAGCCCCAGCATTTT. Its protein product is CAIGTGVEQPQHF.